A single T cell receptor beta chain is shown here with its context. A much larger clone is a single base away; this may be a read error. TCRdb re-derived calls from the RACE reads in MiXCR, one entry per CDR3 protein. The data hold approximately 71,000 distinct CDR3 sequences, with 11% observed a single time. Time point noted: patch test 3, about 24 weeks after DPC sensitization. Described treatment: therapeutic diphenylcyclopropenone sensitization with weekly scalp DPC. The record originates from a study of human T cells and chemical hapten exposure. This CDR3 has 16 amino acids. The germline V gene has CDR1 SGHVS and CDR2 FQNEAQ. V was cut by 2 bases and J by 6 bases, with 19 bases left in between.

The clonotype originates from a woman aged 50 to 60 with alopecia areata. Some clones in this sample may be carry-over from other donors' samples. This chain connects TRBV7-8 to TRBJ2-5, with a weak D call TRBD1 (5 bases). This specimen was whole blood, taken in connection with sensitization to the hapten diphenylcyclopropenone (DPC). The CDR3 sequence: CASSLFRRGTVQTQYF. CDR3 in DNA: TGTGCCAGCAGCTTATTTCGAAGGGGCACGGTACAGACCCAGTACTTC.